This T cell receptor beta chain was recovered during a study of shared clonotypes between healthy human individuals. Germline CDR1 SNHLY, CDR2 FYNNEI. Deletions cut 4 bases from V and 2 bases from J, with 12 bases between. The length of the CDR3 is 14 residues. Repertoires were generated with immunoSEQ multiplex PCR, while TCRdb's copy carries only in-frame clones and drops some. The sample has hundreds of thousands of clones; 95% to 97% are singletons. Positively selected for CCR7, the CD45RO-negative cells used as naive CD8 cells excluded terminally differentiated effector memory CD45RA+ cells. The chain uses TRBV2 and TRBJ2-7; possibly TRBD1 for D (6 bases). The sequence came from a woman between 25 and 40 years old in good health. The sample was naive CD8+ T cells sorted from blood. CDR3 loop: CASSGGRGPYEQYF. The CDR3 bases are TGTGCCAGCAGTGGAGGCAGGGGCCCCTACGAGCAGTACTTC.